This TCR beta chain comes out of a study of blood T cells in healthy people across ages. This clonotype was seen more than once but under ten times. Sample-barcoded 5' priming and a J-beta primer mix drove a second PCR of about 6 to 11 cycles. Using its own MiXCR run on the 5' RACE reads, TCRdb lists one record per CDR3 protein. The table has about 1,400,000 distinct CDR3 sequences, around 55% seen once; the top ten hold 6.5% to 8%. The sequenced material came from blood. The sequence was collected from a man younger than 35 in good health.

The CDR3 protein is CASSQDGQGGTEAFF. CDR3 DNA: TGCGCCAGCAGCCAAGATGGACAGGGTGGAACTGAAGCTTTCTTT. V usage is TRBV4-1 and J usage is TRBJ1-1; 8 bases fit TRBD1. Germline V gene lookup returns CDR1 MGHRA and CDR2 YSYEKL. Trimming at V came to 0 bases and at J to 5 bases, leaving 5 bases not matched to a gene. The CDR3 consists of 15 residues.